A selection of T cell receptor beta chains follows, all from one sample in a study of T cell changes during pregnancy in multiple sclerosis. The method was immunoSEQ multiplex PCR; TCRdb's version includes in-frame clones alone and lacks a portion of them. The table has about 77,000 clones, around 93% seen once. This sample comprised peripheral blood, obtained after pregnancy. These receptors were collected from a female donor in good health, enrolled as a control in a pregnancy study. CDR3s include the opening cysteine and the closing phenylalanine or tryptophan. Fields, in order: CDR3 protein, V gene, J gene.

CASSQEPGRGVDTQYF	TRBV4-3	TRBJ2-3
CASSQAQGGLAGPDTQYF	TRBV4-3	TRBJ2-3
CASSVEAQGRYEQYF	TRBV9	TRBJ2-7
CSVELIRRTQAYGYTF	TRBV29-1	TRBJ1-2
CASRQSGGGNEQFF	TRBV7-9	TRBJ2-1
CASSFWREDAEQFF	TRBV7-2	TRBJ2-1
CASSVSGRAVTDTQYF	TRBV6-1	TRBJ2-3
CASSPNRGEQYF	TRBV7-2	TRBJ2-7
CAWTPGTRDEQYF	TRBV30	TRBJ2-7
CASGGAGGPYEQYF	TRBV10-3	TRBJ2-7
CASQFLAGEKSEQYF	TRBV7-2	TRBJ2-7
CAISDRYYGYTF	TRBV10-3	TRBJ1-2
CASSVGQANWEETQYF	TRBV5-1	TRBJ2-5
CASSLAGLSTEAFF	TRBV5-1	TRBJ1-1
CASSYWGGSYEQYF	TRBV6-5	TRBJ2-7
CSVDLGYYNEQFF	TRBV29-1	TRBJ2-1
CASSPPGVPLTDTQYF	TRBV7-8	TRBJ2-3